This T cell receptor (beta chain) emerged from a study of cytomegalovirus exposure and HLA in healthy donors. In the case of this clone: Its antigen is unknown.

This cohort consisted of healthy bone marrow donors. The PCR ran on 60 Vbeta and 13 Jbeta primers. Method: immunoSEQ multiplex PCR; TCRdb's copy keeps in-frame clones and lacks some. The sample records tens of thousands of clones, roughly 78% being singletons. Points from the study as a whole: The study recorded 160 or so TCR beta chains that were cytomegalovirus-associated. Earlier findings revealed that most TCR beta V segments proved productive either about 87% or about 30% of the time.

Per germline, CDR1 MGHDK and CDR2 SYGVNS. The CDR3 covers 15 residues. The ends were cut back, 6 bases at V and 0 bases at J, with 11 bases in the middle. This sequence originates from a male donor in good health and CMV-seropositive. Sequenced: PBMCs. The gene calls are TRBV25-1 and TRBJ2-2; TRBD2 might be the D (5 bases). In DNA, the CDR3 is TGTGCCAGCAGCCGACCGGGATCGAACACCGGGGAGCTGTTTTTT. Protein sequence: CASSRPGSNTGELFF.